This T cell receptor beta chain stems from a study of tumor-infiltrating lymphocytes in primary liver carcinoma. Study-level findings and limits: Compared with blood, tumor repertoires held significantly more in their top 250 clones.

This clonotype was found many times. The antigen is not known. Germline DNA was also extracted, while the blood RNA originated from unsorted whole blood. In advance of surgery, approximately 4.2 milliliters of peripheral blood were collected. TCR beta cDNA was prepared out of around 460 ng total RNA by means of a constant-region primer. Construction of TCR beta libraries relied on three successive nested multiplex PCR rounds employing slightly modified ARM-PCR. Forward primers for TRBV1-TRBV30 and a C-beta reverse primer served the first two PCR rounds, at about 11 cycles each. MiXCR, run by TCRdb on the multiplex PCR reads, gives a single entry per CDR3 protein. The profile shows about 330,000 distinct CDR3 sequences, approximately 65% of them singletons. CDR3 length: 15 amino acids. CDR1 is SGHAT, CDR2 FQNNGV, per germline. Trimming left V 3 bases short and J 1 base short, with 11 bases between.

The rearrangement uses TRBV11-2 and TRBJ2-3, with D unresolved. Sequences were obtained from peripheral blood. The receptor comes from a man aged 35 to 55 with primary liver carcinoma and hepatitis B virus infection. The CDR3 DNA follows: TGTGCCAGCAGCTTTGAAAGGATCCGCACAGATACGCAGTATTTT. Its protein is CASSFERIRTDTQYF.